These T cell receptor beta chains were read from a single sample in a study of T cells in Graves' hyperthyroidism and ophthalmopathy. TCRdb ran MiXCR on the multiplex PCR reads and lists one entry per CDR3 protein. Of about 520,000 distinct CDR3 sequences in the sample, around 21% were seen once. The specimen was blood. Every receptor here comes from a man aged 18 to 29 with Graves' hyperthyroidism. Both conserved end residues are part of each CDR3. The D gene is left open where the match is weak. Expanded clones are given a class, and other clones once, few, many or no size at all.

>TRBD1|TRBJ1-5|TRBV6-1|many
TGTGCCAGCAGTACAGGGGGCTACCAGCCCCAGCATTTT
CASSTGGYQPQHF
>-|TRBJ2-7|TRBV6-5|-
TGTGCCAGCAGTTACAACGGCGATAGGGAGCAGTACTTC
CASSYNGDREQYF
>-|TRBJ2-7|TRBV4-2|-
TGTGCCAGCAGCCAAGAAGTGCGGGTTGACGAGCAGTACTTC
CASSQEVRVDEQYF
>-|TRBJ2-7|TRBV6-1|many
TGTGCCAGCAGCGCACAGTGGACCAGTGGGTCCTACGAGCAGTACTTC
CASSAQWTSGSYEQYF
>TRBD1|TRBJ1-2|TRBV28|-
TGTGCCAGCAGTTTTCAGGGGGCGTCGGGCTACACCTTC
CASSFQGASGYTF
>TRBD1|TRBJ1-5|TRBV28|many
TGTGCCAGCAGTTTCAGACAGGGGAACAATCAGCCCCAGCATTTT
CASSFRQGNNQPQHF
>-|TRBJ2-7|TRBV7-9|-
TGTGCCAGCAGCCCCTCTACTACTAACCTCTACGAGCAGTACTTC
CASSPSTTNLYEQYF
>-|TRBJ2-7|TRBV12-3/TRBV12-4|-
TGTGCCAGCAGTGTTCAGGGACTCTACGAGCAGTACTTC
CASSVQGLYEQYF
>TRBD1|TRBJ1-2|TRBV3-1|many
TGTGCCAGCAGCCAAGACGGAGGGGGCCGCGGCTACACCTTC
CASSQDGGGRGYTF
>-|TRBJ2-5|TRBV6-5|many
TGTGCCAGCAGTTACTCGGACTTTCAAGAGACCCAGTACTTC
CASSYSDFQETQYF
>TRBD1|TRBJ2-2|TRBV9|many
TGTGCCAGCCATGGCGGGACAGGGGGCATTCTCGGGGAGCTGTTTTTT
CASHGGTGGILGELFF
>-|TRBJ1-5|TRBV27|-
TGTGCCAGCAGCTATACAGGGCCCAATCAGCCCCAGCATTTT
CASSYTGPNQPQHF
>-|TRBJ1-5|TRBV6-1|-
TGTGCCGGCAGTGAAGGGGTAAACAATCAGCCCCAGCATTTT
CAGSEGVNNQPQHF
>TRBD1|TRBJ1-1|TRBV12-3/TRBV12-4|few
TGTGCCAGCACGGGACAGATCGGCACTGAAGCTTTCTTT
CASTGQIGTEAFF
>-|TRBJ1-1|TRBV11-2|few
TGTGCCAGCAGCTTACATAGATGGGAGACAGACCACATGAACACTGAAGCTTTCTTT
CASSLHRWETDHMNTEAFF
>-|TRBJ2-2|TRBV10-3|many
TGTGCCACCAGTGGCCGCTCGGGGGACATCGGGGAGCTGTTTTTT
CATSGRSGDIGELFF
>-|TRBJ1-2|TRBV6-1|many
TGTGCCAGCAGGCGTGCGGGGGCAGGGCCCTATGGCTACACCTTC
CASRRAGAGPYGYTF
>-|TRBJ1-2|TRBV12-3/TRBV12-4|-
TGTGCCAGCAGTTTATTAGGCTTGACGTATGGCTACACCTTC
CASSLLGLTYGYTF
>-|TRBJ2-5|TRBV2|many
TGTGCCAGCAGTGAAATAACAGACCAAGAGACCCAGTACTTC
CASSEITDQETQYF
>-|TRBJ1-1|TRBV5-1|many
TGCGCCAGCAGCTTGGGTCTGGAAACTGAAGCTTTCTTT
CASSLGLETEAFF
>-|TRBJ2-7|TRBV27|many
TGTGCCAGTCCCCAGGGTAGGGTCTACGAGCAGTACTTC
CASPQGRVYEQYF
>-|TRBJ2-5|TRBV20-1|many
TGCAGTGCTAGCCTCTCGGGGGCCCAGTACTTC
CSASLSGAQYF